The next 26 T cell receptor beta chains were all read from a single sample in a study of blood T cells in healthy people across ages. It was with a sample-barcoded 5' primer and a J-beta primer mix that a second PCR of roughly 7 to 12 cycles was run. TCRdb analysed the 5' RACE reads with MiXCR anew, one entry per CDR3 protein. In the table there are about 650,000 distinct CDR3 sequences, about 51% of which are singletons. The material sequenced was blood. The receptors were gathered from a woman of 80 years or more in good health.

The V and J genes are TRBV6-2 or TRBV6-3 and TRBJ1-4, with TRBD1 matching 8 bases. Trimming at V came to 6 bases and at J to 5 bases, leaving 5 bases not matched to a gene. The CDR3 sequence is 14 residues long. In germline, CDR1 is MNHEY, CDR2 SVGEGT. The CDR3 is CASRPGGRNEKLFF. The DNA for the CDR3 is TGTGCCAGCAGACCAGGGGGCCGGAATGAAAAACTGTTTTTT.

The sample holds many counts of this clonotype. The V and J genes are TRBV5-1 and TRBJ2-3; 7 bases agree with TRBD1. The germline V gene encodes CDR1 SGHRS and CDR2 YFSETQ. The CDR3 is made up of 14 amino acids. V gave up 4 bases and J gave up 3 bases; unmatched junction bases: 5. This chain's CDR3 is CASSTGVVTDTQYF. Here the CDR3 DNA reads TGCGCCAGCAGCACAGGGGTGGTAACAGATACGCAGTATTTT.

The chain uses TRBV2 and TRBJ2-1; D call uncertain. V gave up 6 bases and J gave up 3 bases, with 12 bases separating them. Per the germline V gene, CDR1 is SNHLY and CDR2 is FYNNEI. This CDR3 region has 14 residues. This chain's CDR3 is CASRGPSHYNEQFF. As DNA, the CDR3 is TGTGCCAGCAGGGGCCCCAGCCACTACAATGAGCAGTTCTTC. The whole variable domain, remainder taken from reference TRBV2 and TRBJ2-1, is EPEVTQTPSHQVTQMGQEVILRCVPISNHLYFYWYRQILGQKVEFLVSFYNNEISEKSEIFDDQFSVERPDGSNFTLKIRSTKLEDSAMYFCASRGPSHYNEQFFGPGTRLTVL.

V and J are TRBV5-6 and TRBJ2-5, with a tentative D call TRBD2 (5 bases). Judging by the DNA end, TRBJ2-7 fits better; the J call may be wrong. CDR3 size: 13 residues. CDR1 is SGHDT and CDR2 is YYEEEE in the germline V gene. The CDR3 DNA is TGTGCCAGCAACCTTCGACCCGCGGGCGAGCAGTACTTC. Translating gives CASNLRPAGEQYF.

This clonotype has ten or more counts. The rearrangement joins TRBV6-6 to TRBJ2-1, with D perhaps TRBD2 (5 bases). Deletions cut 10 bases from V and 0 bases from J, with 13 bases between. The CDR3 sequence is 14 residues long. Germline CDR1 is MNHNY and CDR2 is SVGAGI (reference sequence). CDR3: CAISGLASYNEQFF. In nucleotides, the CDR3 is TGTGCCATCTCTGGGCTAGCCTCCTACAATGAGCAGTTCTTC.

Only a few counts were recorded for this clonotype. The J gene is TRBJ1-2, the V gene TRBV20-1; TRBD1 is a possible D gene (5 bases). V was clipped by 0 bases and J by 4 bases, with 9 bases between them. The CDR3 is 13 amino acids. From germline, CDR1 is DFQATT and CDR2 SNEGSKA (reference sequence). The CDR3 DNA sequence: TGCAGTGCTAGAGATCCGGGGCCCTATGGCTACACCTTC. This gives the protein CSARDPGPYGYTF.

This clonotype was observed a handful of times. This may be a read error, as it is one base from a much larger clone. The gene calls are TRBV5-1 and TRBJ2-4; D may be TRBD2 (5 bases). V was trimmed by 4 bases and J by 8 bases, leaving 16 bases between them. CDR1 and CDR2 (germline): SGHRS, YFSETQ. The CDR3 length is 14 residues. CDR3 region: CASSPGLDGDIQYF. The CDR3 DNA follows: TGCGCCAGCAGCCCCGGACTCGACGGGGACATTCAGTACTTC.

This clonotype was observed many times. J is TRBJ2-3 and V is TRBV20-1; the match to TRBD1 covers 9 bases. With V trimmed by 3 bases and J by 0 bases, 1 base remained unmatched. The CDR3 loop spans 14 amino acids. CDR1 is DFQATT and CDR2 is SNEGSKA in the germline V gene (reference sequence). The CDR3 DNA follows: TGCAGTGCTAGGACAGGGGGGAGCACAGATACGCAGTATTTT. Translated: CSARTGGSTDTQYF.

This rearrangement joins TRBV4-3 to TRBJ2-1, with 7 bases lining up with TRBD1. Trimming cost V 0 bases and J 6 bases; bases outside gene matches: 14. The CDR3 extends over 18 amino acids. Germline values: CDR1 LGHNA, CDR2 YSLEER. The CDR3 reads CASSQEIQGGALCNEQFF. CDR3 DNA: TGCGCCAGCAGCCAAGAAATCCAAGGGGGCGCGCTGTGCAATGAGCAGTTCTTC.

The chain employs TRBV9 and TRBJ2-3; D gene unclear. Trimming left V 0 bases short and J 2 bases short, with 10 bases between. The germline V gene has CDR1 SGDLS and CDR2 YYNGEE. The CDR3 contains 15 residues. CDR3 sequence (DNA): TGTGCCAGCAGCGTAGCCGGCTATCCCACAGATACGCAGTATTTT. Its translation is CASSVAGYPTDTQYF.

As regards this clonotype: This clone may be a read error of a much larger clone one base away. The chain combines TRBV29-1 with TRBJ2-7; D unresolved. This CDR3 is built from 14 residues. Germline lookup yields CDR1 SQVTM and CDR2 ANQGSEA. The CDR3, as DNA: TGCAGCGTTGAAGACCCCTGGGGAAACTACAAGCAGTACTTC. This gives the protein CSVEDPWGNYKQYF.

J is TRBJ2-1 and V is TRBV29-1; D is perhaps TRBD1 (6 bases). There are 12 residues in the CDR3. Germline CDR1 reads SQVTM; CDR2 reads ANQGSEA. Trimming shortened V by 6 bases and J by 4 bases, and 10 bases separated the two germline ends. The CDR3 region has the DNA TGCAGCGTGGGGGACATATACAATGAGCAGTTCTTC. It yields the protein CSVGDIYNEQFF.

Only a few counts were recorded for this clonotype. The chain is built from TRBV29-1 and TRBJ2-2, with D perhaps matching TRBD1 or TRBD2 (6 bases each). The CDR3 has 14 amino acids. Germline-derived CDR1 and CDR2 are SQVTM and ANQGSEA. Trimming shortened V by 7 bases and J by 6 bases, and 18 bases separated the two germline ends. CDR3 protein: CSGHQGGPSGELFF. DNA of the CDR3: TGCAGCGGTCACCAAGGGGGGCCTTCCGGGGAGCTGTTTTTT.

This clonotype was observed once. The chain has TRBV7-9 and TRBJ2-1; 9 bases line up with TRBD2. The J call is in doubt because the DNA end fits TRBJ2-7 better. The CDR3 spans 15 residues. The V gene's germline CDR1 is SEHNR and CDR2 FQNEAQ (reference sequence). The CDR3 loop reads CASSVGTSSYNEQYF. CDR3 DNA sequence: TGTGCCAGCAGCGTGGGGACTAGCTCCTACAATGAGCAGTACTTC.

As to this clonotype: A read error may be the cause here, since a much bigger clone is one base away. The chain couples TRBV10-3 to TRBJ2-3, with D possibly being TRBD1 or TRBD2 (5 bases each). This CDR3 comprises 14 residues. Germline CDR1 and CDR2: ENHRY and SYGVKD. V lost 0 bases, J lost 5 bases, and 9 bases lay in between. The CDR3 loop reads CAISESLGGDTQYF. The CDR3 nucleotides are TGTGCCATCAGTGAGTCGCTTGGGGGAGATACGCAGTATTTT.

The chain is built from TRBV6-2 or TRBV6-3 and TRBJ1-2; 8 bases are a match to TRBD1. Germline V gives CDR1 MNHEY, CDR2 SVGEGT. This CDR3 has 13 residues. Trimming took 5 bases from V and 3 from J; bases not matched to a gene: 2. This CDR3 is CASSGTGHYGYTF. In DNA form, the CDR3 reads TGTGCCAGCAGTGGGACAGGACACTATGGCTACACCTTC.

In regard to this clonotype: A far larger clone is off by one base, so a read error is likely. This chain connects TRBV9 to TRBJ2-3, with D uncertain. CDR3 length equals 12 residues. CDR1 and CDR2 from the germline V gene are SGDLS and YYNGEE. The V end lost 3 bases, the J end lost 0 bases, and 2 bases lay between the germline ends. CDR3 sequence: CASSESTDTQYF. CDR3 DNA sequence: TGTGCCAGCAGCGAGAGCACAGATACGCAGTATTTT.

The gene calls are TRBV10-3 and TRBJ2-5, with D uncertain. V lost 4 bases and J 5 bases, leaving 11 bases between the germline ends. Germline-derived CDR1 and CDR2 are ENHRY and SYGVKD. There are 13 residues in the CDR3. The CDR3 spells CAISGRLGETQYF. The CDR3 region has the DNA TGTGCCATCAGTGGCAGGTTGGGGGAGACCCAGTACTTC.

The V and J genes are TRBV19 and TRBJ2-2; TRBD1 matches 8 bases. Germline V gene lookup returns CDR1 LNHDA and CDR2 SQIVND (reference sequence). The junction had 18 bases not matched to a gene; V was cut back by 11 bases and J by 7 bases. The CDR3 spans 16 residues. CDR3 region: CASKRETGARGGELFF. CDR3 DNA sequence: TGTGCCTCCAAACGAGAGACAGGGGCCCGAGGCGGGGAGCTGTTTTTT.

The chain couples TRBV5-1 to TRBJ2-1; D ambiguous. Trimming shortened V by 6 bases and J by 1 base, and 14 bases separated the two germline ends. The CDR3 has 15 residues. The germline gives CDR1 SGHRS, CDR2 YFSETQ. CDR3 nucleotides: TGCGCCAGCACCATCAAGGGCGATTCCTACAATGAGCAGTTCTTC. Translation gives CASTIKGDSYNEQFF.

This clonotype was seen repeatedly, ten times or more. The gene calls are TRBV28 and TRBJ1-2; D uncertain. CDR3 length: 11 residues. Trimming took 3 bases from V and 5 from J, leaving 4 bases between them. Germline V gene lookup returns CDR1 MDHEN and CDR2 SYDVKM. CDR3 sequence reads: CASSFKYGYTF. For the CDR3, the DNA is TGTGCCAGCAGTTTCAAATATGGCTACACCTTC.

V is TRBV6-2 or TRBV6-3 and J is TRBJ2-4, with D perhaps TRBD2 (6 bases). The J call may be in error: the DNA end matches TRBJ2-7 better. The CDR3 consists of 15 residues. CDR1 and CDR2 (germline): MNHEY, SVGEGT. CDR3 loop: CASSYILAGLSEQYF. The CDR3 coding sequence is TGTGCCAGCAGTTATATCCTTGCGGGACTCAGCGAGCAGTACTTC.

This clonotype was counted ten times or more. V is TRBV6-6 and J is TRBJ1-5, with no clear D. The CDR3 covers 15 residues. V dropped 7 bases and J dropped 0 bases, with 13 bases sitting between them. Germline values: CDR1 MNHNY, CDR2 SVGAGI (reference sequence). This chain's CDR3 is CASILNIDSNQPQHF. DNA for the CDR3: TGTGCCAGCATTCTTAACATCGATAGCAATCAGCCCCAGCATTTT.

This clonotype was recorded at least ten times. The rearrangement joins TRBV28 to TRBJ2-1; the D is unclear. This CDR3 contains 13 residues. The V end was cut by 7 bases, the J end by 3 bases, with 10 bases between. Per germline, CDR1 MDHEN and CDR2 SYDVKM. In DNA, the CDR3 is TGTGCCAGCACCCTCGGGCTCTACAATGAGCAGTTCTTC. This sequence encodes CASTLGLYNEQFF.

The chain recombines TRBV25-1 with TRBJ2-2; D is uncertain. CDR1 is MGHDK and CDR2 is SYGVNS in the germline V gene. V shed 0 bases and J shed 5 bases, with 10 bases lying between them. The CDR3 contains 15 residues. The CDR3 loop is CASSEYGQRTGELFF. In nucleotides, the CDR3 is TGTGCCAGCAGTGAATACGGGCAGCGAACCGGGGAGCTGTTTTTT.

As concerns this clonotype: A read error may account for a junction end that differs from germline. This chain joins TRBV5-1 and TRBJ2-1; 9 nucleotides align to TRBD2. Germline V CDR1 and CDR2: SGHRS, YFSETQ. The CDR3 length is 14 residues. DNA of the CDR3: TGCGCCAGCAAAGGTCTAGCGGGATTCAATGAGCAGTTCTTT. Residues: CASKGLAGFNEQFF.